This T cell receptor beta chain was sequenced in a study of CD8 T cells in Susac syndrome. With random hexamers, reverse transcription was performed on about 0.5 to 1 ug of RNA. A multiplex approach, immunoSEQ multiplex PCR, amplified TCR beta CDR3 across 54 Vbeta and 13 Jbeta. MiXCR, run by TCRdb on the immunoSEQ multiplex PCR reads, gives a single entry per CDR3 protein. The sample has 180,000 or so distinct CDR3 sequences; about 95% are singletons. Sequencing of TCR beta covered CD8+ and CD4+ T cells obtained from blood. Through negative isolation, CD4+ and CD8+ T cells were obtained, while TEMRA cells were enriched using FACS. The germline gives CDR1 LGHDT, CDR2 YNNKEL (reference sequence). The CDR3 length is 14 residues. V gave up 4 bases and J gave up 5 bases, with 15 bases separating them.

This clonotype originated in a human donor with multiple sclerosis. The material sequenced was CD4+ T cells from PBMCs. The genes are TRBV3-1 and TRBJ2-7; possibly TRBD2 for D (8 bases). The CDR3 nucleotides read TGTGCCAGCAGCCCCCGGGAGGGGGCCGACGAGCAGTACTTC. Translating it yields CASSPREGADEQYF.